The sequence of this TCR beta chain was determined in a study of blood T cell repertoires in COVID-19. Study summary: From the United States, Italy and Spain came samples of acute and convalescent COVID-19. T cells, B-cell-depleted T cells, or PBMCs provided the cDNA or gDNA that served as material.

Each participant's cohort was designated according to participant-reported clinical history. Two negative PCRs, clearance, or symptom resolution had been documented for recovered Cohort 3 donors. Germline V gene data show CDR1 as SGDLS and CDR2 as YYNGEE. The CDR3 sequence is 15 residues long. V was pared by 2 bases and J by 2 bases, with 10 bases between. TCRdb's table, derived via immunoSEQ multiplex PCR, lists solely in-frame clones and lacks some. The data show more than 400,000 clones, 75% to 90% seen once. The sequence was obtained from a woman between 18 and 30 years old who had recovered from COVID-19. The specimen was PBMCs or T cells enriched from blood (not recorded which). The V call is TRBV9, the J call TRBJ2-2; TRBD1 is a possible D gene (5 bases). CDR3 region: CASSVQDKNTGELFF. The CDR3 bases are TGTGCCAGCAGCGTCCAGGACAAAAACACCGGGGAGCTGTTTTTT.